This T cell receptor (beta chain) was found in a study of blood T cell repertoires in COVID-19. The CDR3 extends over 13 amino acids. The germline V gene has CDR1 SGHRS and CDR2 YFSETQ. Trimming removed 4 bases from V and 3 bases from J; junction bases left unmatched: 3. The data were produced by immunoSEQ multiplex PCR, yet TCRdb's version contains in-frame clones alone and is incomplete. Of about 290,000 clones listed, more than 85% were seen once; the top ten hold about 4.2%. To note about this clone: Other DNA sequences in the same sample also yield this CDR3.

The chain has TRBV5-1 and TRBJ1-2; 7 bases match TRBD1. This clonotype was obtained from a man aged 40-49 years with acute or convalescent COVID-19. Specimen: peripheral blood. The CDR3 DNA reads TGCGCCAGCAGCCTAACAGGGGACTATGGCTACACCTTC. It is translated as CASSLTGDYGYTF.